These 28 T cell receptor beta chains originate from one sample sequenced in a study of vaccination and CD4 T cells after COVID-19. The treatment here: approximately nine-day PBMC culture with coronavirus spike peptide pools or control peptides (ViraFEST assay). Researchers used the Oncomine TCR Beta short-read assay to sequence DNA from cultured CD4+ T cells. TCRdb re-derived calls from the PCR reads in MiXCR, one entry per CDR3 protein. The table includes nearly 8,000 distinct CDR3 sequences, 58% detected once. These receptors are not linked to any known antigen. Sample: CD4+ T cells from blood, cultured in vitro. The receptors come from a human donor who had recovered from COVID-19.

The rearrangement joins TRBV5-4 to TRBJ2-5; TRBD2 matches at 11 bases. The ends lost 3 bases at V and 2 bases at J; junction bases unmatched: 3. There are 15 residues in the CDR3. CDR1 is SGHNT and CDR2 is YYREEE in the germline V gene (reference sequence). The CDR3 DNA follows: TGTGCCAGCAGCTCAGGGACTAGCGGACAAGAGACCCAGTACTTC. Translating gives CASSSGTSGQETQYF.

This clonotype was recorded once. This chain uses TRBV24-1 with TRBJ2-2, with 11 bases fitting TRBD1. The CDR3 consists of 14 residues. The junction had 0 bases not matched to a gene; V was cut back by 7 bases and J by 3 bases. Looked up from germline, CDR1 is KGHDR and CDR2 is SFDVKD. CDR3 amino acids: CATRGQGDTGELFF. The CDR3 nucleotides are TGTGCCACCAGGGGACAGGGGGACACCGGGGAGCTGTTTTTT.

The chain links TRBV5-1 to TRBJ2-2, with D tentatively TRBD1 or TRBD2 (5 bases each). CDR1 SGHRS and CDR2 YFSETQ come from the germline V gene. Trimming left V 0 bases short and J 5 bases short, with 5 bases between. The length of the CDR3 is 13 residues. CDR3 region: CASSLGGTGELFF. DNA of the CDR3: TGCGCCAGCAGCTTGGGGGGGACCGGGGAGCTGTTTTTT.

In DNA, the CDR3 is TGTGCCAGCAGCTTAGGGGCTAGCGGGAGACCCGAGCAGTACTTC. This translates into CASSLGASGRPEQYF. The chain joins TRBV7-2 to TRBJ2-7; 10 nucleotides align to TRBD2. This CDR3 has 15 amino acids. The V gene end was trimmed by 1 base and the J gene end by 6 bases; junction bases not matched to a gene: 6. CDR1 and CDR2 (germline): SGHTA, FQGNSA.

This clonotype was picked up a small number of times. The chain carries TRBV11-2 and TRBJ1-2; D is unclear. Trimming took off 3 bases at V and 2 bases at J, with 7 bases between the two ends. Germline CDR1 reads SGHAT; CDR2 reads FQNNGV. This CDR3 has 13 residues. DNA of the CDR3: TGTGCCAGCAGCTTCGGCCTAAACTATGGCTACACCTTC. Translation: CASSFGLNYGYTF. Supplemented by reference TRBV11-2 and TRBJ1-2, the full variable domain reads EAGVAQSPRYKIIEKRQSVAFWCNPISGHATLYWYQQILGQGPKLLIQFQNNGVVDDSQLPKDRFSAERLKGVDSTLKIQPAKLEDSAVYLCASSFGLNYGYTFGSGTRLTVV.

This clonotype was seen more than once but under ten times. The chain carries TRBV10-3 and TRBJ2-3; tentatively, D is TRBD2 (5 bases). This CDR3 has 14 residues. Germline CDR1 and CDR2: ENHRY and SYGVKD. V lost 4 bases and J 1 base, leaving 9 bases between the germline ends. Here the CDR3 DNA reads TGTGCCATCAGTGGCGCGGGTGGCACAGATACGCAGTATTTT. As protein: CAISGAGGTDTQYF.

The chain is built from TRBV10-3 and TRBJ2-1; TRBD2 matches at 7 bases. The length of the CDR3 is 15 residues. J was trimmed by 5 bases and V by 4 bases; bases with no gene match: 8. Germline V lookup: CDR1 ENHRY, CDR2 SYGVKD. The CDR3 region has the DNA TGTGCCATCAGTGCCGTCGGGCTAGCGGACAATGAGCAGTTCTTC. This translates into CAISAVGLADNEQFF.

The sample holds one count of this clonotype. The chain carries TRBV10-3 and TRBJ1-5; a possible D gene is TRBD1 (5 bases). The ends were cut back, 4 bases at V and 2 bases at J, with 9 bases in the middle. The CDR3 loop spans 14 amino acids. Per germline, CDR1 ENHRY and CDR2 SYGVKD. The CDR3 is CAISGGGGNQPQHF. DNA of the CDR3: TGTGCCATCAGTGGGGGAGGGGGCAATCAGCCCCAGCATTTT.

The V and J genes are TRBV2 and TRBJ1-5; D is undetermined. Germline loops: CDR1 SNHLY, CDR2 FYNNEI. The CDR3 is 14 residues long. V lost 3 bases, J lost 0 bases, and 6 bases lay in between. This CDR3 reads CASSDVGSNQPQHF. In nucleotides, the CDR3 is TGTGCCAGCAGTGATGTCGGTAGCAATCAGCCCCAGCATTTT.

The chain couples TRBV20-1 to TRBJ2-3, with 11 bases aligning to TRBD1. The CDR3 contains 14 residues. Germline loops: CDR1 DFQATT, CDR2 SNEGSKA (reference sequence). With V trimmed by 5 bases and J by 3 bases, 4 bases remained unmatched. The CDR3 DNA sequence: TGCAGTGCTCGGGACAGGGGGACGACAGATACGCAGTATTTT. Its protein product is CSARDRGTTDTQYF.

This clonotype was observed a single time. The chain joins TRBV14 to TRBJ2-3; possibly TRBD1 for D (6 bases). Germline CDR1 and CDR2: SGHDN and FVKESK. The CDR3 sequence is 13 residues long. V lost 0 bases and J 8 bases, leaving 9 bases between the germline ends. The CDR3 coding sequence is TGTGCCAGCAGCCAAGATCGAGGGGGTACGCAGTATTTT. Translation: CASSQDRGGTQYF.

The chain employs TRBV7-2 and TRBJ1-5; D gene uncertain. Trimming pared 5 bases from V and 2 bases from J, leaving 10 bases between. The germline CDR1 and CDR2 sequences are SGHTA and FQGNSA. The CDR3 length is 14 residues. CDR3 region: CASSPDNRNQPQHF. CDR3 nucleotides: TGTGCCAGCAGCCCCGACAACCGCAATCAGCCCCAGCATTTT.

Here the CDR3 DNA reads TGTGCCAGCGGGGGAGGAAGGGGGCGAATAGATACGCAGTATTTT. Its protein product is CASGGGRGRIDTQYF. This chain links TRBV6-2 or TRBV6-3 with TRBJ2-3; TRBD1 is a possible D gene (7 bases). The length of the CDR3 is 15 residues. Germline V lookup: CDR1 MNHEY, CDR2 SVGEGT. Trimming shortened V by 8 bases and J by 5 bases, and 20 bases separated the two germline ends.

The chain employs TRBV19 and TRBJ1-1; perhaps TRBD1 as D (6 bases). Germline V gives CDR1 LNHDA, CDR2 SQIVND (reference sequence). The CDR3 loop spans 16 amino acids. Trimming removed 6 bases from V and 1 base from J, with 18 bases in between. Written as DNA, the CDR3 is TGTGCCAGTAGGGGGACATACAACGGGAAGAACACTGAAGCTTTCTTT. Its protein product is CASRGTYNGKNTEAFF. The entire variable domain, with the rest obtained from reference TRBV19 and TRBJ1-1, is as follows: DGGITQSPKYLFRKEGQNVTLSCEQNLNHDAMYWYRQDPGQGLRLIYYSQIVNDFQKGDIAEGYSVSREKKESFPLTVTSAQKNPTAFYLCASRGTYNGKNTEAFFGQGTRLTVV.

The V and J genes are TRBV2 and TRBJ2-1, with 7 nucleotides matching TRBD2. Germline V gene lookup returns CDR1 SNHLY and CDR2 FYNNEI. The V segment lost 4 bases and the J segment 2 bases; nucleotides outside the gene matches: 5. CDR3 length: 15 residues. The CDR3 sequence is CASSGAGDPYNEQFF. CDR3 sequence (DNA): TGTGCCAGCAGTGGGGCGGGGGACCCCTACAATGAGCAGTTCTTC.

The chain combines TRBV20-1 with TRBJ1-6, with a tentative D call TRBD1 (5 bases). Germline V lookup: CDR1 DFQATT, CDR2 SNEGSKA (reference sequence). CDR3 length: 14 residues. The CDR3 coding sequence is TGCAGCCGGGGCTCGGGGTCCTATAATTCACCCCTCCACTTT. Translated: CSRGSGSYNSPLHF.

This sequence joins TRBV20-1 and TRBJ2-7, with D possibly TRBD2 on 5 matching bases. The CDR3 runs 13 residues. Germline V gene lookup returns CDR1 DFQATT and CDR2 SNEGSKA (reference sequence). V was pared by 6 bases and J by 0 bases, with 12 bases between. The CDR3 DNA follows: TGCAGTGCCCTTAGCGAGAGCTCCTACGAGCAGTACTTC. Protein: CSALSESSYEQYF.

The chain couples TRBV4-1 to TRBJ1-2; no firm D call. Trimming shortened V by 4 bases and J by 4 bases, and 13 bases separated the two germline ends. This CDR3 region has 14 residues. The V gene's germline CDR1 is MGHRA and CDR2 YSYEKL. CDR3 coding DNA: TGCGCCAGCAGCCCAACGGCCGGAAGCTATGGCTACACCTTC. Its protein product is CASSPTAGSYGYTF.

This chain joins TRBV7-9 and TRBJ2-1; 8 nucleotides match TRBD2. The CDR3 spans 14 residues. Trimming at V came to 7 bases and at J to 4 bases, leaving 6 bases not matched to a gene. CDR1 SEHNR and CDR2 FQNEAQ come from the germline V gene (reference sequence). CDR3 sequence: CASTLSGDYNEQFF. The CDR3 DNA is TGTGCCAGCACCCTTAGCGGGGATTACAATGAGCAGTTCTTC.

There are a few counts of this clonotype. The V call is TRBV7-2, the J call TRBJ2-5, with TRBD2 identical over 15 bases. The CDR3 contains 16 residues. From germline, CDR1 is SGHTA and CDR2 FQGNSA. V shed 5 bases and J 5 bases; nucleotides not matched to a gene: 6. The CDR3 protein is CASSMGLAGGLETQYF. Here the CDR3 DNA reads TGTGCCAGCAGCATGGGACTAGCGGGGGGCCTCGAGACCCAGTACTTC.

This clonotype was seen a few times. This sequence joins TRBV27 and TRBJ1-5, with D tentatively TRBD1 (6 bases). V lost 8 bases, J lost 2 bases, and 22 bases lay in between. The V gene's germline CDR1 is MNHEY and CDR2 SMNVEV (reference sequence). This CDR3 has 17 amino acids. The CDR3 bases are TGTGCCAGCGCAGGGGCCGGGGGGACGGCGGGCAATCAGCCCCAGCATTTT. It is translated as CASAGAGGTAGNQPQHF.

V is TRBV7-9 and J is TRBJ1-1; possibly TRBD1 for D (5 bases). This CDR3 has 14 residues. V dropped 5 bases and J dropped 4 bases, with 14 bases sitting between them. Germline V gene data show CDR1 as SEHNR and CDR2 as FQNEAQ (reference sequence). CDR3 sequence reads: CASSAQDWGTEAFF. CDR3 nucleotide sequence: TGTGCCAGCAGCGCACAGGACTGGGGCACTGAAGCTTTCTTT.

This chain joins TRBV20-1 and TRBJ2-5; no clear D gene. This CDR3 contains 15 residues. Trimming took 0 bases from V and 4 from J, leaving 15 bases between them. Germline-derived CDR1 and CDR2 are DFQATT and SNEGSKA (reference sequence). This chain's CDR3 is CSARDRASFSETQYF. The CDR3 bases are TGCAGTGCTAGAGATCGGGCTAGTTTTTCAGAGACCCAGTACTTC.

The V gene is TRBV28, the J gene TRBJ1-1; no clear D gene. The CDR3 is 14 amino acids. Germline CDR1 reads MDHEN; CDR2 reads SYDVKM. Trimming took off 4 bases at V and 1 base at J, with 10 bases between the two ends. This CDR3 reads CASSSYAENTEAFF. The CDR3 DNA reads TGTGCCAGCAGTTCCTACGCAGAGAACACTGAAGCTTTCTTT.

This chain joins TRBV6-5 and TRBJ2-3; D gene ambiguous. Trimming shortened V by 0 bases and J by 6 bases, and 10 bases separated the two germline ends. This CDR3 is 14 amino acids long. The germline V gene encodes CDR1 MNHEY and CDR2 SVGAGI. This chain's CDR3 is CASSYSPVGDTQYF. The DNA for the CDR3 is TGTGCCAGCAGTTACTCCCCGGTGGGGGATACGCAGTATTTT.

The genes are TRBV7-9 and TRBJ2-7; D is undetermined. V was clipped by 5 bases and J by 5 bases, with 19 bases between them. The germline V gene has CDR1 SEHNR and CDR2 FQNEAQ (reference sequence). The CDR3 extends over 15 amino acids. Here the CDR3 DNA reads TGTGCCAGCAGCGCCTACCTTCCCTCGTGGAACGAGCAGTACTTC. This encodes CASSAYLPSWNEQYF.

In its sample, this clonotype was seen a few times. This chain links TRBV2 with TRBJ2-1; the D gene is possibly TRBD1 (6 bases). V shed 6 bases and J shed 2 bases, with 14 bases lying between them. Germline assignment: CDR1 SNHLY and CDR2 FYNNEI. The CDR3 consists of 15 residues. In nucleotides, the CDR3 is TGTGCCAGCAGACAGGGATTAAGCCCCTACAATGAGCAGTTCTTC. Translating it yields CASRQGLSPYNEQFF.

Written as DNA, the CDR3 is TGCAGTGCTAGCGCAGGGGTTTCATTTAACTATGGCTACACCTTC. This sequence encodes CSASAGVSFNYGYTF. V usage is TRBV20-1 and J usage is TRBJ1-2, with D possibly matching TRBD1 (6 bases). From germline, CDR1 is DFQATT and CDR2 SNEGSKA (reference sequence). V was trimmed by 3 bases and J by 1 base, leaving 15 bases between them. The CDR3 is made up of 15 amino acids.